Listed here are 5 T cell receptor beta chains from one sample, sequenced in a study of a mutant IDH1 vaccine in newly diagnosed glioma. The time point denotes: week 23, last vaccination. Each dose of the vaccine consisted of 300 ug of mutant IDH1 20-mer peptide, with topical imiquimod. These receptors lack a known antigen. The data were produced by immunoSEQ multiplex PCR, yet TCRdb's version contains in-frame clones alone and is incomplete. The sample carries around 55,000 clones, about 80% recorded once. Specimen: PBMCs, collected from a glioma patient whose treatment included an IDH1 peptide vaccine. These receptors came from a man between 35 and 55 years old with glioma.

The chain joins TRBV5-1 to TRBJ2-7; TRBD1 might be the D (5 bases). Trimming removed 2 bases at V and 0 bases at J, with 12 bases between. The length of the CDR3 is 15 residues. The germline V gene encodes CDR1 SGHRS and CDR2 YFSETQ. CDR3 coding DNA: TGCGCCAGCAGCTTCCAGGGTATGTCCTCCTACGAGCAGTACTTC. As protein: CASSFQGMSSYEQYF.

The rearrangement links TRBV5-6 to TRBJ2-7; possible D gene TRBD1, 6 bases. Trimming cost V 2 bases and J 2 bases, with 11 bases left between them. Germline loops: CDR1 SGHDT, CDR2 YYEEEE. CDR3 length: 14 residues. In nucleotides, the CDR3 is TGTGCCAGCAGCTTAAGGGACAATACCTACGAGCAGTACTTC. The encoded protein is CASSLRDNTYEQYF.

The chain has TRBV10-3 and TRBJ2-7; TRBD1 matches 7 bases. J was trimmed by 6 bases and V by 4 bases; bases with no gene match: 6. The CDR3 sequence is 13 residues long. Germline V gene lookup returns CDR1 ENHRY and CDR2 SYGVKD. Here the CDR3 reads CAISGLTGVEQYF. Written as DNA, the CDR3 is TGTGCCATCAGTGGGCTAACAGGGGTCGAGCAGTACTTC.

This chain joins TRBV27 and TRBJ1-4; no definite D call. The CDR3 is made up of 14 amino acids. Germline CDR1 is MNHEY and CDR2 is SMNVEV (reference sequence). V gave up 5 bases and J gave up 4 bases, with 11 bases separating them. The CDR3 DNA follows: TGTGCCAGCAGTCGGGCCGGGGTTAATGAAAAACTGTTTTTT. Residues: CASSRAGVNEKLFF.

This clone was counted a single time. The CDR3 loop is CASSQDPLAGGRQYF. CDR3 DNA: TGCGCCAGCAGCCAAGATCCCCTAGCGGGGGGGAGGCAGTACTTC. This chain links TRBV4-1 with TRBJ2-7, with 12 bases aligning to TRBD2. J gave up 9 bases and V 0 bases, and 6 bases lay outside the gene matches. The CDR3 is made up of 15 amino acids. Germline values: CDR1 MGHRA, CDR2 YSYEKL.